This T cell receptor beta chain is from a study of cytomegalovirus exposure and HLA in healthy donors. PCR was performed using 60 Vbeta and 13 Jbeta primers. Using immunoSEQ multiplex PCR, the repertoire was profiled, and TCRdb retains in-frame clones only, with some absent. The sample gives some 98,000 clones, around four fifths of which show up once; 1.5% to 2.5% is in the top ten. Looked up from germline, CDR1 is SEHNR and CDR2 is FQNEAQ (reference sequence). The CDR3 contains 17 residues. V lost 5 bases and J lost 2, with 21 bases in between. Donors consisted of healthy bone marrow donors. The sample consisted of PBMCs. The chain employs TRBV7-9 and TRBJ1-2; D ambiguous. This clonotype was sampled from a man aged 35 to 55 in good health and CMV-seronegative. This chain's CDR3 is CASSPPRLNPENYGYTF. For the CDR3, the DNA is TGTGCCAGCAGCCCCCCCCGACTGAACCCAGAGAACTATGGCTACACCTTC.